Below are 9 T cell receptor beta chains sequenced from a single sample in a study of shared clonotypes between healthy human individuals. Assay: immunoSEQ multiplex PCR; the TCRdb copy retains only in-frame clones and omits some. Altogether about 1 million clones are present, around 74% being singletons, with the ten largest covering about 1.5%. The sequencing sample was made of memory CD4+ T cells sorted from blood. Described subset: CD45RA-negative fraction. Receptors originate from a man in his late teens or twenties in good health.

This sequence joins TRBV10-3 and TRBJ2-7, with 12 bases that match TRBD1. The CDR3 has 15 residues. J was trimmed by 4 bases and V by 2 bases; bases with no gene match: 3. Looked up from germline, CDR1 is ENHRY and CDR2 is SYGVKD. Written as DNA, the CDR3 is TGTGCCATCAGTGAGGGGGACAGGGGGCCTTACGAGCAGTACTTC. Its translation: CAISEGDRGPYEQYF.

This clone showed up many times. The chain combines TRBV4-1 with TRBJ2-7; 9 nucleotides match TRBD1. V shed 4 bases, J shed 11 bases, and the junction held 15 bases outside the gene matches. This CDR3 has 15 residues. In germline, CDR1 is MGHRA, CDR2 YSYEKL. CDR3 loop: CASSRFTGGEWEKYF. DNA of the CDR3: TGCGCCAGCAGCCGCTTCACAGGGGGCGAATGGGAGAAGTACTTC.

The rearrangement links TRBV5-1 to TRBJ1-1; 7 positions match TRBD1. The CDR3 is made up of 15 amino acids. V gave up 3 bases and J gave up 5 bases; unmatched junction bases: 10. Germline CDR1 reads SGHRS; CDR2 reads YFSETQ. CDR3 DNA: TGCGCCAGCAGCTCAAACTACAGGGGAAATACTGAAGCTTTCTTT. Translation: CASSSNYRGNTEAFF.

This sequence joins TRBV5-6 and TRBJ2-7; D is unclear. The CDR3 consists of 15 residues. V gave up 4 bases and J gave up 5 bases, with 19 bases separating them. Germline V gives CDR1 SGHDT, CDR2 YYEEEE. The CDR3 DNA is TGTGCCAGCAGCCCTATAGTCAGAGGAAGAGACGAGCAGTACTTC. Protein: CASSPIVRGRDEQYF.

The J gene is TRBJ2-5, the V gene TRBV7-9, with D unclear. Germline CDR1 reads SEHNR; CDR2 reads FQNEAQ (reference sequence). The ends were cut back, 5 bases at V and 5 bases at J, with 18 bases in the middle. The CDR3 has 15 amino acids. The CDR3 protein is CASSRSNQALETQYF. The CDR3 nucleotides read TGTGCCAGCAGCAGATCGAACCAGGCATTGGAGACCCAGTACTTC.

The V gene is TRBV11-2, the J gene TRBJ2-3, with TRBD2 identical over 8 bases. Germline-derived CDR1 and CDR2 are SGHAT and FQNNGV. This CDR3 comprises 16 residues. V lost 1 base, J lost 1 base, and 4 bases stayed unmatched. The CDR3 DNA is TGTGCCAGCAGCTTAGGCGCGGGGGGCCGCACAGATACGCAGTATTTT. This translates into CASSLGAGGRTDTQYF. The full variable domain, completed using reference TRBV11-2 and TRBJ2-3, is EAGVAQSPRYKIIEKRQSVAFWCNPISGHATLYWYQQILGQGPKLLIQFQNNGVVDDSQLPKDRFSAERLKGVDSTLKIQPAKLEDSAVYLCASSLGAGGRTDTQYFGPGTRLTVL.

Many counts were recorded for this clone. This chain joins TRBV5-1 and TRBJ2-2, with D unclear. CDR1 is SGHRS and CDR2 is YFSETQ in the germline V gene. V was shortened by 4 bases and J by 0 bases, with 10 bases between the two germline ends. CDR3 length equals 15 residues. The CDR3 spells CASSREISNTGELFF. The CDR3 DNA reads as TGCGCCAGCAGCCGAGAGATTTCGAACACCGGGGAGCTGTTTTTT. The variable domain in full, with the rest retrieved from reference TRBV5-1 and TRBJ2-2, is KAGVTQTPRYLIKTRGQQVTLSCSPISGHRSVSWYQQTPGQGLQFLFEYFSETQRNKGNFPGRFSGRQFSNSRSEMNVSTLELGDSALYLCASSREISNTGELFFGEGSRLTVL.

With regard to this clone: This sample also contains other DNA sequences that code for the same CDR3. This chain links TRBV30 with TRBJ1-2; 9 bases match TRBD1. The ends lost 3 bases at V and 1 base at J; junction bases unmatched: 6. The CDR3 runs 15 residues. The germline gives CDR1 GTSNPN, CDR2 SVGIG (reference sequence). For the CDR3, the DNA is TGTGCCTGGAGACCTGGACAGGGGAGTAACTATGGCTACACCTTC. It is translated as CAWRPGQGSNYGYTF.

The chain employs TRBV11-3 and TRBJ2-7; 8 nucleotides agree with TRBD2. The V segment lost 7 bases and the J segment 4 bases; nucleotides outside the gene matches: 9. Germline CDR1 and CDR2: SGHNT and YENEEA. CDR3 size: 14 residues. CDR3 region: CASKGPGREYEQYF. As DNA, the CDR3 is TGTGCCAGCAAGGGCCCCGGGAGGGAGTACGAGCAGTACTTC.